The clone carrying this T cell receptor (beta chain) was found many times. The data are from a study of T cells in Graves' hyperthyroidism and ophthalmopathy. TCR beta CDR3 regions were amplified from RNA. Primed by the HTBI set, a first-round RT-PCR was run on the TCR CDR3. TCRdb re-called the multiplex PCR reads through MiXCR, storing one row per CDR3 protein. Of roughly 500,000 distinct CDR3 sequences in the sample, more than 11% are singletons; the top ten hold roughly 5.5%. Per germline, CDR1 LNHDA and CDR2 SQIVND (reference sequence). The CDR3 is 13 amino acids. V lost 3 bases and J lost 5, with 10 bases in between.

This rearrangement joins TRBV19 to TRBJ2-5; no clear D. The source of this sequence is a woman in her 30s with Graves' hyperthyroidism that later progressed to Graves' ophthalmopathy. Material for sequencing was blood. CDR3 in amino acids: CASSISPVETQYF. CDR3 nucleotide sequence: TGTGCCAGTAGTATTTCCCCAGTGGAGACCCAGTACTTC. The whole variable domain, remainder taken from reference TRBV19 and TRBJ2-5, is DGGITQSPKYLFRKEGQNVTLSCEQNLNHDAMYWYRQDPGQGLRLIYYSQIVNDFQKGDIAEGYSVSREKKESFPLTVTSAQKNPTAFYLCASSISPVETQYFGPGTRLLVL.